This T cell receptor beta chain was captured in a study of OX40 agonist ivuxolimab in advanced cancers. As for the study in general: People in dose escalation had one of these cancers: hepatocellular carcinoma, melanoma, renal cell or head and neck cancer. Two patients with cutaneous melanoma and one with hepatocellular carcinoma, three in total, showed partial responses. Overall study findings and caveats: Expanded clones belonging to CD8+ T cells outnumbered, on average, those of CD4+.

As for this clone: Its target is unknown.

TCRdb keeps only in-frame clones here, not all; method: immunoSEQ multiplex PCR. The repertoire includes 98,000 or so clones, approximately 90% of them detected once, and about 0.82% sits in the top ten. The receptor was derived from an adult with an advanced solid tumor such as melanoma, head and neck, liver or kidney cancer. The sample in question was CD4+ or CD8+ T cells sorted from blood, obtained in a trial of the OX40 agonist ivuxolimab.

Written as DNA, the CDR3 is TGCGCCAGCAGCCCGGGAACAGGGGTAGGTCAGCCCCAGCATTTT. It specifies CASSPGTGVGQPQHF. The chain uses TRBV5-1 and TRBJ1-5, with 7 nucleotides matching TRBD1. CDR1 and CDR2 from the germline V gene are SGHRS and YFSETQ. V lost 4 bases and J lost 6; bases outside the gene matches: 10. The CDR3 is 15 residues long.